This TCR beta chain was sequenced in a study of blood T cell repertoires in COVID-19 (dated by TCRdb to the early 2020s). Describing the broader study: Samples covering the acute and convalescent phases of COVID-19 were provided by collaborators in the United States, Italy and Spain. The repertoires were made available in a free public database intended to serve as a resource for research on the immune response to SARS-CoV-2. The material from the prospective study consisted of cDNA or gDNA derived from T cells, B-cell-depleted T cells, or PBMCs. Subjects who had been exposed to COVID-19, were actively infected with it, or had recovered from it provided the deeply sampled blood TCRbeta repertoires that made up the dataset. Samples were obtained from the ongoing ImmuneRACE study (first 160 participants) and from 1,254 subjects provided by 6 global collaborators. The sample metadata nearly always contained a de-identified subject ID, COVID-19 status, age in years and sex. Where available, HLA class I and class II types were obtained from metadata supplied by the sample provider rather than from assay-based typing. Broader findings and caveats from the paper: Clinical and demographic metadata were provided uncurated, with the amount varying by source and participant.

The CDR3 numbers 16 residues from cysteine through phenylalanine. Just CDR3 DNA is preserved here, 48 bases in frame from base 1. V loses 3 bases of germline sequence and J loses 5 bases, and the interval between the two ends is 18 bases. The germline V gene (reference sequence) specifies LGHDT as CDR1 and YNNKEL as CDR2. As for this clone: Its antigen is not yet known. No base quality values were provided; no much bigger clone lies one nucleotide off.

The immunoSEQ Assay, a bias-controlled multiplex PCR, was used to amplify TCRbeta CDR3 regions from genomic DNA. As for the authors' bioinformatics: Within the assay, amplification of reference gene primers was used to estimate how many nucleated cells each sample contained. To quantify the absolute abundance of each unique TCRbeta CDR3 rearrangement, sequence reads were collapsed and filtered. For each sample, productive Simpson clonality was calculated as the square root of Simpson's diversity index across productive rearrangements. TCRdb carries this immuneACCESS record with in-frame sequences only. Its versions omit some clonotypes, under half of them owing to an unresolved V gene in the studies checked, with the rest unexplained. The D gene and trimming were derived from the DNA, and the V and J assignments and clone size from that table. In all, the sample holds fewer than 250,000 clones, and about 82% of those were seen once. More than 6% of the sample goes to the ten largest clones.

The collaborating institutions used their own protocols to collect whole blood in K2EDTA tubes. Collaborator samples were shipped for TCRbeta analysis as frozen whole blood, isolated PBMCs, or DNA extracted from either sample type. The TCR sequence derives from a woman in her fifties or sixties with active or convalescent COVID-19. The sequence is built from TRBV3-1 (or the pseudogene TRBV3-2) and TRBJ2-3; a weak D assignment points to TRBD2 (5 bases agree). Sequencing was done on a sample of peripheral blood. The CDR3 protein sequence reads: CASSHTGERGRDTQYF. The DNA sequence is as follows: TGTGCCAGCAGCCACACTGGGGAACGTGGGAGAGATACGCAGTATTTT.